The 17 T cell receptor beta chains in this list originate from one sample, sequenced in a study of memory CD4+ T cells and cytomegalovirus serostatus. Produced via immunoSEQ multiplex PCR; TCRdb's table is partial and in-frame only. This table holds tens of thousands of clones, approximately 80% found once. The sort gate was single viable CD3+CD4+CD8-CD45RO+ cells for memory CD4+ T cells. Source material: memory CD4+ T cells from blood. Receptors were obtained from an adult in good health and CMV-seropositive.

The rearrangement links TRBV5-1 to TRBJ2-3; 8 nucleotides line up with TRBD2. Germline CDR1 is SGHRS and CDR2 is YFSETQ. CDR3 length: 15 amino acids. The V gene end was trimmed by 3 bases and the J gene end by 5 bases; junction bases not matched to a gene: 8. Here the CDR3 DNA reads TGCGCCAGCAGCTGGCTCGGGGGGGCCCAAGATACGCAGTATTTT. Amino acid sequence: CASSWLGGAQDTQYF. The variable domain in full, completed from reference TRBV5-1 and TRBJ2-3, reads KAGVTQTPRYLIKTRGQQVTLSCSPISGHRSVSWYQQTPGQGLQFLFEYFSETQRNKGNFPGRFSGRQFSNSRSEMNVSTLELGDSALYLCASSWLGGAQDTQYFGPGTRLTVL.

The rearrangement uses TRBV7-9 and TRBJ2-7; D is possibly TRBD1 (5 bases). Germline CDR1 is SEHNR and CDR2 is FQNEAQ (reference sequence). V shed 4 bases and J shed 0 bases, with 16 bases lying between them. This CDR3 is 16 amino acids long. The CDR3 protein is CASSSPLGRNSYEQYF. The CDR3 nucleotides are TGTGCCAGCAGCTCGCCTTTGGGGCGGAACTCCTACGAGCAGTACTTC.

The chain is built from TRBV4-2 and TRBJ2-7; 8 bases are a match to TRBD2. The CDR3 loop spans 16 amino acids. Germline values: CDR1 LGHNA, CDR2 YNFKEQ. The V and J ends lost 5 bases and 3 bases, in that order; junction bases with no gene match: 12. The CDR3 DNA sequence: TGTGCCAGCAGCTCCAACTTCGGGACTAGGGGCTACGAGCAGTACTTC. Translating it yields CASSSNFGTRGYEQYF.

The chain is built from TRBV6-1 and TRBJ2-7, with 7 bases identical to TRBD2. Germline loops: CDR1 MNHNS, CDR2 SASEGT. The CDR3 is made up of 13 amino acids. Trimming cost V 6 bases and J 5 bases; bases outside gene matches: 7. CDR3 DNA sequence: TGTGCCAGCAGCCGACTAGCACTACACGAGCAGTACTTC. As protein: CASSRLALHEQYF.

The chain employs TRBV4-2 and TRBJ2-7; D may be TRBD2 (5 bases). This CDR3 has 17 residues. Germline CDR1 and CDR2: LGHNA and YNFKEQ. Trimming pared 1 base from V and 2 bases from J, leaving 18 bases between. As DNA, the CDR3 is TGTGCCAGCAGCCAAGGAACGGCGGGCCCGACCACCTACGAGCAGTACTTC. Its translation: CASSQGTAGPTTYEQYF.

The V gene is TRBV15, the J gene TRBJ1-5; D is perhaps TRBD1 (6 bases). There are 15 residues in the CDR3. Trimming took 1 base from V and 4 from J, leaving 11 bases between them. Germline lookup yields CDR1 LNHNV and CDR2 YYDKDF (reference sequence). The CDR3 DNA is TGTGCCACCAGCAGAGGCCCGACAGGAAATCAGCCCCAGCATTTT. Its translation: CATSRGPTGNQPQHF.

A note on this clone: In the same sample, other DNA sequences code for this CDR3. The rearrangement links TRBV30 to TRBJ2-7; 9 bases align to TRBD1. The CDR3 length is 14 residues. Germline CDR1 and CDR2: GTSNPN and SVGIG (reference sequence). V lost 2 bases and J lost 3; bases outside the gene matches: 5. The CDR3 protein is CAWSSGTGIYEQYF. CDR3 DNA: TGTGCCTGGAGTTCGGGGACAGGGATCTACGAGCAGTACTTC. Together with reference TRBV30 and TRBJ2-7, the CDR3 gives the full variable domain: SQTIHQWPATLVQPVGSPLSLECTVEGTSNPNLYWYRQAAGRGLQLLFYSVGIGQISSEVPQNLSASRPQDRQFILSSKKLLLSDSGFYLCAWSSGTGIYEQYFGPGTRLTVT.

The chain has TRBV19 and TRBJ1-1, with D perhaps TRBD1 (5 bases). CDR3 size: 13 residues. CDR1 and CDR2 from the germline V gene are LNHDA and SQIVND (reference sequence). Trimming stripped 5 bases from V and 0 bases from J, with 7 bases between. CDR3 sequence (DNA): TGTGCCAGTAGTGAGGGGATGAACACTGAAGCTTTCTTT. This encodes CASSEGMNTEAFF.

This chain links TRBV6-5 with TRBJ1-6, with TRBD1 matching 10 bases. V gave up 8 bases and J gave up 7 bases; unmatched junction bases: 2. This CDR3 comprises 13 residues. Germline values: CDR1 MNHEY, CDR2 SVGAGI. This CDR3 reads CASRDRGNSPLHF. CDR3 DNA: TGTGCCAGCCGGGACAGGGGAAATTCACCCCTCCACTTT.

This clone was observed a handful of times. This chain joins TRBV4-2 and TRBJ2-4; TRBD1 matches 8 bases. J was trimmed by 3 bases and V by 1 base; bases with no gene match: 5. CDR3 length equals 16 residues. Germline lookup yields CDR1 LGHNA and CDR2 YNFKEQ. In DNA, the CDR3 is TGTGCCAGCAGCCAAGCCCCGGGACAGGTCAAAAACATTCAGTACTTC. Amino acids: CASSQAPGQVKNIQYF.

The gene calls are TRBV27 and TRBJ1-2; unclear D gene. The CDR3 is 15 residues long. The germline V gene encodes CDR1 MNHEY and CDR2 SMNVEV (reference sequence). Trimming removed 3 bases at V and 0 bases at J, with 11 bases between. CDR3: CASSLSPAANYGYTF. The DNA of the CDR3 is TGTGCCAGCAGTTTGTCCCCTGCAGCTAACTATGGCTACACCTTC.

The chain combines TRBV28 with TRBJ1-5, with D uncertain. The CDR3 is made up of 13 amino acids. Deletions cut 4 bases from V and 5 bases from J, with 9 bases between. Germline-derived CDR1 and CDR2 are MDHEN and SYDVKM. The CDR3, as DNA: TGTGCCAGCAGTTCCCAGAATTATCAGCCCCAGCATTTT. This gives the protein CASSSQNYQPQHF.

The chain combines TRBV7-8 with TRBJ2-3; D may be TRBD1 (6 bases). The CDR3 has 13 residues. V gave up 2 bases and J gave up 3 bases, with 6 bases separating them. Germline values: CDR1 SGHVS, CDR2 FQNEAQ. The CDR3 protein is CASSLTGTDTQYF. The DNA of the CDR3 is TGTGCCAGCAGCTTAACAGGGACAGATACGCAGTATTTT.

The rearrangement links TRBV11-3 to TRBJ2-5; TRBD1 matches 10 bases. CDR3 size: 15 residues. With V trimmed by 3 bases and J by 5 bases, 6 bases remained unmatched. Germline V gene data show CDR1 as SGHNT and CDR2 as YENEEA. CDR3 amino acids: CASSLGTGEGETQYF. The CDR3 DNA reads as TGTGCCAGCAGCTTGGGGACAGGGGAGGGGGAGACCCAGTACTTC.

The V and J genes are TRBV6-1 and TRBJ2-5; perhaps D is TRBD1 or TRBD2 (5 bases each). V lost 7 bases and J lost 4, with 13 bases in between. The CDR3 spans 13 residues. From germline, CDR1 is MNHNS and CDR2 SASEGT. CDR3 DNA sequence: TGTGCCAGCAACGAGGGGTCCGGAGAGACCCAGTACTTC. This codes for CASNEGSGETQYF.

This chain joins TRBV5-6 and TRBJ1-2, with D possibly matching TRBD1 (6 bases). Trimming cost V 4 bases and J 2 bases, with 15 bases left between them. In germline, CDR1 is SGHDT, CDR2 YYEEEE. This CDR3 is 15 amino acids long. The CDR3, as DNA: TGTGCCAGCAGCGTTCCCGGGACAAGAAACTATGGCTACACCTTC. Amino acid sequence: CASSVPGTRNYGYTF.

This chain joins TRBV5-1 and TRBJ2-5; unclear D gene. Trimming took off 1 base at V and 0 bases at J, with 7 bases between the two ends. In germline, CDR1 is SGHRS, CDR2 YFSETQ. CDR3 length: 14 residues. The CDR3 loop reads CASSLLGNQETQYF. As DNA, the CDR3 is TGCGCCAGCAGCTTGTTGGGGAACCAAGAGACCCAGTACTTC.